Included here is one T cell receptor beta chain sequence, with context. Here immunoSEQ multiplex PCR was the method, and the copy in TCRdb shows in-frame clones only, minus some. Here the sample spans about 65,000 clones, about nine tenths being singletons. The sample belongs to a study of control samples from healthy donors and cancer patients. CDR3 length equals 13 residues. Trimming took 8 bases from V and 6 from J; bases not matched to a gene: 6. CDR1 is MDHEN and CDR2 is SYDVKM in the germline V gene. Sequencing was carried out using PBMCs. This clonotype originated in a woman in her 50s with colorectal cancer. J is TRBJ1-4 and V is TRBV28; 7 bases are shared with TRBD1. In DNA, the CDR3 is TGTGCCAGCCTCAGGGGGGGGGATGAAAAACTGTTTTTT. Translated: CASLRGGDEKLFF.